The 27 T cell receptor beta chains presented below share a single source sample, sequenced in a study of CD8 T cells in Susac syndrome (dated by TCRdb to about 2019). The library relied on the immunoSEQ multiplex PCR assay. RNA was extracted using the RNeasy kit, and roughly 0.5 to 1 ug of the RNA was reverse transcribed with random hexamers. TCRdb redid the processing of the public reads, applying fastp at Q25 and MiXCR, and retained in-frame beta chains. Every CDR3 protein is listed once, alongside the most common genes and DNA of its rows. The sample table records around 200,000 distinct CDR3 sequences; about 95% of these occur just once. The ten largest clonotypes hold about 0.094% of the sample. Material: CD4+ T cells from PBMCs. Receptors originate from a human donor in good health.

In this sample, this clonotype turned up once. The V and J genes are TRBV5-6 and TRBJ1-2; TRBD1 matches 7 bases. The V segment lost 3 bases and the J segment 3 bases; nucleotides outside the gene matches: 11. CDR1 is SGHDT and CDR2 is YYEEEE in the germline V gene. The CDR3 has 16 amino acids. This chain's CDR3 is CASSSRTGGFYYGYTF. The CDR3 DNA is TGTGCCAGCAGCTCACGGACAGGAGGGTTTTACTATGGCTACACCTTC.

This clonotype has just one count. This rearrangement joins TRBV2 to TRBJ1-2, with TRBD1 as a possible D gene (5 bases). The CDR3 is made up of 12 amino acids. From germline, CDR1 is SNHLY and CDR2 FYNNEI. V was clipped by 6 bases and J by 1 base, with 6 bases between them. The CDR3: CASRTVNYGYTF. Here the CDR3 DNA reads TGTGCCAGCAGGACAGTTAACTATGGCTACACCTTC. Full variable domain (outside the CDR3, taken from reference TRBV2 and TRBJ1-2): EPEVTQTPSHQVTQMGQEVILRCVPISNHLYFYWYRQILGQKVEFLVSFYNNEISEKSEIFDDQFSVERPDGSNFTLKIRSTKLEDSAMYFCASRTVNYGYTFGSGTRLTVV.

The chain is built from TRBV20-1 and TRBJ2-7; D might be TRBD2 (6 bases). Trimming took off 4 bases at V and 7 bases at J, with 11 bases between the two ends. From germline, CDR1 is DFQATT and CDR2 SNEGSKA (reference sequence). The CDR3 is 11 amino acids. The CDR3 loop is CSATGLGEQYV. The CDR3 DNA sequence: TGCAGTGCTACGGGACTGGGAGAGCAGTACGTC.

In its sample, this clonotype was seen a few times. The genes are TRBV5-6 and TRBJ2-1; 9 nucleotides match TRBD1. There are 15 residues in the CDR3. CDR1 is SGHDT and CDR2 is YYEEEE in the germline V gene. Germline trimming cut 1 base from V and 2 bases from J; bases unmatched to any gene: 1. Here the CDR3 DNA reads TGTGCCAGCAGCTTGCGGGACAGGGCCTACAATGAGCAGTTCTTC. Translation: CASSLRDRAYNEQFF. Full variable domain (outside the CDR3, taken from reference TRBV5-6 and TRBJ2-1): DAGVTQSPTHLIKTRGQQVTLRCSPKSGHDTVSWYQQALGQGPQFIFQYYEEEERQRGNFPDRFSGHQFPNYSSELNVNALLLGDSALYLCASSLRDRAYNEQFFGPGTRLTVL.

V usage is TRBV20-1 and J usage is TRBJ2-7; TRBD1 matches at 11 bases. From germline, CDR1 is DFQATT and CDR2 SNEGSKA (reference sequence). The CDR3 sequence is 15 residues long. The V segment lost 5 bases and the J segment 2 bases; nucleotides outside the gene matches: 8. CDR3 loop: CSAATGTGGTYEQYF. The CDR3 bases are TGCAGTGCTGCCACCGGGACAGGGGGAACCTACGAGCAGTACTTC.

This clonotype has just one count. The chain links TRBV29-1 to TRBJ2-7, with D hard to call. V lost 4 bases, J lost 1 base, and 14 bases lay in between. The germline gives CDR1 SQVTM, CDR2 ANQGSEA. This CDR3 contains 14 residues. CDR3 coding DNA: TGCAGCGTTGTGGTCCCTACCCCTTCCTACGAGCAGTACGTC. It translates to CSVVVPTPSYEQYV.

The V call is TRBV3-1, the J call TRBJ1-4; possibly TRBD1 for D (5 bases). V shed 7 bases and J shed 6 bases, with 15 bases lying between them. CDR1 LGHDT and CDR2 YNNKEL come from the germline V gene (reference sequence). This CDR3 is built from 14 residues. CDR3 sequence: CASTNQGGDEKLFF. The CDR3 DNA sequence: TGTGCCAGCACCAATCAGGGCGGAGATGAAAAACTGTTTTTT.

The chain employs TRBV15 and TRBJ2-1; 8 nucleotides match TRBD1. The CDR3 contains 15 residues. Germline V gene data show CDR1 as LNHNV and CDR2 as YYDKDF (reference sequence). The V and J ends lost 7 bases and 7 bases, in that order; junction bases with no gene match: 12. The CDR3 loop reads CATTAGGRSGNEQFF. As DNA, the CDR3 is TGTGCCACCACGGCAGGGGGCAGGAGTGGGAATGAGCAGTTCTTC.

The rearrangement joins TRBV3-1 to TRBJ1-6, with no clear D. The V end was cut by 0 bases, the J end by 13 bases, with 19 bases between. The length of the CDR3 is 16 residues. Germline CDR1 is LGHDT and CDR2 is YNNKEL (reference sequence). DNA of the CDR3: TGTGCCAGCAGCCAAGAAGGCGGCAGAAATCCGAAGCCCCTCCACTTT. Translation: CASSQEGGRNPKPLHF.

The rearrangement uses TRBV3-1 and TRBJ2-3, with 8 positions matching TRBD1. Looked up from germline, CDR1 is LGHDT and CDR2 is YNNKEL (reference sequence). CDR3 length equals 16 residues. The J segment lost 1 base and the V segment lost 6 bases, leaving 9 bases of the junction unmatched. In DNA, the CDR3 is TGTGCCAGCAGTCCCACAGGGGGAGGAGGCACAGATACGCAGTATTTT. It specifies CASSPTGGGGTDTQYF.

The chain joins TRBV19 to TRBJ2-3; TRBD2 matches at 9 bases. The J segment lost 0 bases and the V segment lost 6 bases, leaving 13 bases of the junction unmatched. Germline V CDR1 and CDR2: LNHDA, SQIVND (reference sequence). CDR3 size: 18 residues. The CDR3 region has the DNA TGTGCCAGTAGCAACGCGGGGGGGCCAAAAGGTAGCACAGATACGCAGTATTTT. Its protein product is CASSNAGGPKGSTDTQYF.

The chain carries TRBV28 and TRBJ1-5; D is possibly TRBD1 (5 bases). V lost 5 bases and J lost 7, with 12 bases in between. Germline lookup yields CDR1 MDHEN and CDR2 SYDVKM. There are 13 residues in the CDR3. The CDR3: CASSQQVVQPQHF. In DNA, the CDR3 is TGTGCCAGCAGTCAACAGGTAGTGCAGCCCCAGCATTTT. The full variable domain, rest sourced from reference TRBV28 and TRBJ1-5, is DVKVTQSSRYLVKRTGEKVFLECVQDMDHENMFWYRQDPGLGLRLIYFSYDVKMKEKGDIPEGYSVSREKKERFSLILESASTNQTSMYLCASSQQVVQPQHFGDGTRLSIL.

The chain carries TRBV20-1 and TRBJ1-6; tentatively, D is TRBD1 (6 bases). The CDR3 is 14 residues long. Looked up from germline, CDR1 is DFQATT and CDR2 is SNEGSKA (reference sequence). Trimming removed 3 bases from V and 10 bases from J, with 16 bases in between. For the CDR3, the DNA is TGCAGTGCTAGCCAACAGGGAGCAGGATCACCCCTCCACTTT. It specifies CSASQQGAGSPLHF.

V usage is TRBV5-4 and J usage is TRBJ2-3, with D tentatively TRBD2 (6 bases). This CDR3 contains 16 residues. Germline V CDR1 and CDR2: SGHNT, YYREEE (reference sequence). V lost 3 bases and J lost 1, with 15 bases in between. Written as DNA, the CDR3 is TGTGCCAGCAGCTCCCGGCGGGACCGAGGCACAGATACGCAGTATTTT. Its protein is CASSSRRDRGTDTQYF.

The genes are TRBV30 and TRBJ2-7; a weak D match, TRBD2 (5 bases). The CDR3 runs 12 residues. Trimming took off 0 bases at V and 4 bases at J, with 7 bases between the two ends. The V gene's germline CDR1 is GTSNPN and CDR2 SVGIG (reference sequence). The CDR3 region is CAWSVSGYEQYV. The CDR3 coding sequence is TGTGCCTGGAGTGTAAGCGGTTACGAGCAGTACGTC.

As DNA, the CDR3 is TGTGCCAGCAGTCAAACAGGGGGGCGCTCACCCCTCCACTTT. Its translation is CASSQTGGRSPLHF. The genes are TRBV12-3 or TRBV12-4 and TRBJ1-6; 8 bases map to TRBD1. The V and J ends lost 5 bases and 10 bases, in that order; junction bases with no gene match: 7. This CDR3 contains 14 residues.

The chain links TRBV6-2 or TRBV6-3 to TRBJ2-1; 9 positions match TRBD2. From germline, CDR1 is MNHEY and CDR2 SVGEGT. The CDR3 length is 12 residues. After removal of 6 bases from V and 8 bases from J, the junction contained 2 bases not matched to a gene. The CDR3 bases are TGTGCCAGCAGGCGGGGGGGGTATGAGCAGTTCTTC. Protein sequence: CASRRGGYEQFF.

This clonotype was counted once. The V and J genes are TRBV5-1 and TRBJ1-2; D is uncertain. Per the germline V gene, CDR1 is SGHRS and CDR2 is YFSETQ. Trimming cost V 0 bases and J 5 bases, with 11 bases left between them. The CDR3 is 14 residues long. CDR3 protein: CASSLEEGAYGYTF. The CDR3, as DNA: TGCGCCAGCAGCTTGGAGGAGGGCGCATATGGCTACACCTTC.

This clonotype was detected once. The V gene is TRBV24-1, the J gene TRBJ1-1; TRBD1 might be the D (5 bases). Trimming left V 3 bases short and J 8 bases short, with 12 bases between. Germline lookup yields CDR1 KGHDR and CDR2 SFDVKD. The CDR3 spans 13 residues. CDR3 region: CATSDPGAREAFF. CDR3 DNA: TGTGCCACCAGTGATCCCGGGGCGAGGGAAGCTTTCTTT.

In DNA, the CDR3 is TGTGCCAGCAGCCCCCGACAGGGGGTGGGTGGCTACACCTTC. Translating gives CASSPRQGVGGYTF. This chain links TRBV7-3 with TRBJ1-2; 9 bases line up with TRBD1. Germline V gene data show CDR1 as SGHTA and CDR2 as FQGTGA. CDR3 size: 14 residues. J gave up 7 bases and V 5 bases, and 8 bases lay outside the gene matches. The full variable domain, in which reference TRBV7-3 and TRBJ1-2 provide the parts outside the CDR3, is GAGVSQTPSNKVTEKGKYVELRCDPISGHTALYWYRQSLGQGPEFLIYFQGTGAADDSGLPNDRFFAVRPEGSVSTLKIQRTERGDSAVYLCASSPRQGVGGYTFGSGTRLTVV.

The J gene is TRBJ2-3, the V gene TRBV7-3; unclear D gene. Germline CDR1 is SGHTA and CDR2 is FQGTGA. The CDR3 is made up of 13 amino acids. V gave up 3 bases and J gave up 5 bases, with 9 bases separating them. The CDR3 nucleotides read TGTGCCAGCAGCTTGATACAGCTAGATACGCAGTATTTT. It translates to CASSLIQLDTQYF.

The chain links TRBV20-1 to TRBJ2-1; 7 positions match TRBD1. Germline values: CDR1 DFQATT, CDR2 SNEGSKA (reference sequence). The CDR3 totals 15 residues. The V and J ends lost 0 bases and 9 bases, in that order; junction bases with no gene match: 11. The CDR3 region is CSARDGGSPGGEQFF. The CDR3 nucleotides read TGCAGTGCTAGAGATGGCGGCTCGCCAGGGGGTGAGCAGTTCTTC.

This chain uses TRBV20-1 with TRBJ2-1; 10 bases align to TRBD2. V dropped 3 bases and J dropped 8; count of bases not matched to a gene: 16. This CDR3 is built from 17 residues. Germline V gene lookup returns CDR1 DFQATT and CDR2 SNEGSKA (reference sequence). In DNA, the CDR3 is TGCAGTGCTAGTAGTGGTGCCCAAAGCGGGGGGGCTTATGAGCAGTTCTTC. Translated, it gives CSASSGAQSGGAYEQFF.

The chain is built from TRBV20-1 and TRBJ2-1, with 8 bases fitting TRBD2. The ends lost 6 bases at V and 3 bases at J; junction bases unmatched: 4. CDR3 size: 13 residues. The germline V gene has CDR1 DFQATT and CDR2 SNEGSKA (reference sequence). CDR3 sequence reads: CSAPGLDYNEQFF. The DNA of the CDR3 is TGCAGTGCCCCGGGACTAGACTACAATGAGCAGTTCTTC.

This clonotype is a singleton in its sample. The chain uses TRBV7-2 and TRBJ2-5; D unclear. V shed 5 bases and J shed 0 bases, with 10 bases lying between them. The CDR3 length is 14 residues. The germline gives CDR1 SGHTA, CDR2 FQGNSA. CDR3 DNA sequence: TGTGCCAGCAGCCCCGCCGGTTACCAAGAGACCCAGTACTTC. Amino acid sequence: CASSPAGYQETQYF.

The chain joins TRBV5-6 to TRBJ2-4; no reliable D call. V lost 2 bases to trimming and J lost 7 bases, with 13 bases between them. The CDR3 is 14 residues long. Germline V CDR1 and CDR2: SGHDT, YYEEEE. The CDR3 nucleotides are TGTGCCAGCAGCTTTTCGACCACCTGGAACATTCAGTACTTC. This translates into CASSFSTTWNIQYF. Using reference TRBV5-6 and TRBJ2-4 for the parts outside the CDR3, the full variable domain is DAGVTQSPTHLIKTRGQQVTLRCSPKSGHDTVSWYQQALGQGPQFIFQYYEEEERQRGNFPDRFSGHQFPNYSSELNVNALLLGDSALYLCASSFSTTWNIQYFGAGTRLSVL.

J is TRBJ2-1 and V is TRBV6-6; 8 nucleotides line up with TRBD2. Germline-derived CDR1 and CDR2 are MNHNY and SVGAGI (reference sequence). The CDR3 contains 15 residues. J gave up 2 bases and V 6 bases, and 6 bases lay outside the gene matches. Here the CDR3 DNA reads TGTGCCAGCAGCTTGACTAGCGATACCTACAATGAGCAGTTCTTC. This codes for CASSLTSDTYNEQFF.